This TCR beta chain comes out of a study of T cell repertoires in cytomegalovirus infection. MiXCR was run by TCRdb on the reads, yielding one entry per CDR3 protein. The sample has 200,000 or so distinct CDR3 sequences, approximately 19% seen once. Overall study findings and caveats: Accumulated public TCR beta family frequency recognized individuals carrying CMV together with the relevant HLA.

This CDR3 comprises 18 residues. J lost 4 bases, V lost 4 bases, and 10 bases had no gene match. CDR1 is SGHVS, CDR2 FQNEAQ, per germline. On this clonotype itself: As yet, its antigen is unknown.

This TCR came from a human donor in good health (CMV status not recorded). Some clones in this sample may be carry-over from other donors' samples. The chain couples TRBV7-8 to TRBJ2-3; TRBD2 matches 14 bases. The sequencing sample was made of PBMCs. In DNA, the CDR3 is TGTGCCAGCAGCTCCATAGGGACTAGCGGGAGCGGACCAGATACGCAGTATTTT. Translation: CASSSIGTSGSGPDTQYF.